This TCR beta chain appears in the sequencing data of a study of cytomegalovirus exposure and HLA in healthy donors (dated by TCRdb to 2017 to 2019). General notes on the study: In an earlier analysis of approximately 500 of the donors, about 270 Gb of sequence data and approximately 120 million unique TCR beta sequences from roughly 190 million T cells were reported. An early release that covered about 600 HLA-typed donors contained about 300 gigabases of sequencing data and some 87 million unique TCR sequences. Among the roughly 400 genotyped donors, approximately 77% belonged to the genetic ancestry cluster associated with self-reported Caucasian donors. The study aimed to test whether cataloging public T cell receptors could reveal signatures of past pathogen exposure. Using immunosequencing, the study profiled T cell repertoires from 500 to 800 subjects and related those repertoires to cytomegalovirus serostatus. A separate validation cohort of roughly 120 different subjects was used in addition to the approximately 700-subject first cohort. To predict cytomegalovirus infection status, the study combined high-throughput TCR immunosequencing, statistical association of individual TCRs with disease status, and machine learning. To study patterns of TCR occurrence, a later analysis re-analyzed previously published TCR beta repertoires from 600 to 750 donors and added high-resolution HLA genotyping. Rather than using new phenotypic data, the later analysis identified candidate immune exposures from TCR beta sequences and from how often those sequences occurred across donors. In an earlier analysis of 587 of the donors, high-throughput TCR beta sequencing was used to judge whether each TCR beta V gene segment behaved as functional or pseudogenic. Donor age, sex, ethnicity and CMV serostatus were collected together with the repertoire data. In a later genetic analysis, genome-wide SNP genotypes for about three fifths of the roughly 670 donors were used, and that subset was treated as a discovery cohort. All discovery cohort repertoires had been generated using a single sequencing platform. Class I and class II HLA loci were covered by the typing at four-digit resolution. Typing coverage varied by locus: about 620-630 donors for A, B, C, DRB1 and DQB1; approximately 520 for DQA1; approximately 570 for DPA1; 400 to 480 for DPB1. Because of strong linkage in the cohort, five DR-DQ haplotypes were treated as single units for association and clustering. On average, over 200,000 unique TCR beta nucleotide sequences were sequenced per donor among 398 genotyped donors of the cohort, with about 19% of those sequences being non-productive. Points the paper makes about the study in general: CMV serostatus was the only immune exposure information available for the cohort. The study gave a list of 150 to 200 TCR beta chains associated with cytomegalovirus. A later analysis reported that several top co-occurrence clusters appeared linked to parvovirus B19, influenza, CMV and Epstein-Barr virus. Specific HLA alleles were associated with 15,000 to 20,000 TCR beta sequences at a false discovery rate of 0.05 in a later analysis. When HLA alleles, especially DR and DQ, strongly co-occurred, attributing TCR associations to individual alleles was difficult. In a later analysis, HLA-associated TCR beta chains showed more clonal expansion and lower generation probabilities than non-associated chains that were equally common. The authors suggested that the approach could potentially be extended to other disease states and immunological phenotypes. Only TCR beta chains were sequenced in this cohort, and the absence of alpha or paired-chain data limited detectable features. In vitro tests confirmed that three of the cytomegalovirus-associated TCR beta chains recognize cytomegalovirus antigens. A cluster of highly shared sequence variants was judged likely to be a technical artifact of the sequencing pipeline. A further reported finding was that TCR beta sequences accurately predicted the HLA-A and HLA-B alleles for most subjects in the first cohort. Some IMGT-functional V segments, including TRBV6-2 and TRBV6-3, could not be distinguished by the 87-base-pair reads and were therefore excluded. Because counts were too low, approximately 18 rarely observed V segments, including chromosome 9 orphons, were excluded from the earlier analysis of under 650 of the donors. According to a later genetic analysis, donors in an Asian-associated ancestry cluster had fewer N-insertions in productive TCRs than the approximately 630-donor mean. Because some donors lacked HLA typing at each locus, the association tests relied only on the typed subset. A later analysis found that most CMV-associated TCR beta chains appeared HLA-restricted, with HLA associations seemingly driven largely by CMV exposure. An earlier analysis of 587 of the donors showed that most TCR beta V segments appeared in productive rearrangements either about 90% or about 30% of the time, which broadly matched IMGT annotations. According to a later analysis, TCR association rates differed among HLA loci, with DRB1 alleles showing the most associated TCRs and HLA-C alleles showing the fewest. The classifier was reported to diagnose cytomegalovirus status with high specificity and sensitivity in both the original and validation cohorts. A later genetic analysis associated a missense DCLRE1C variant with V-gene and J-gene trimming of TCR beta chains, and an independent cohort replicated the association. Roughly uniform sequencing depth across donors was assumed in presence/absence analyses, although this assumption may not hold. Most TCR sequences were seen in very few donors, while some public TCRs were found in many individuals. Linkage disequilibrium might explain the correlated functional status among segregating V segments, but an unknown experimental factor could not be excluded.

The CDR3 runs 11 residues from the cysteine to the phenylalanine. Only the CDR3 DNA stays, 33 bases, in frame from base 1. From a lookup of the germline V gene (reference sequence), CDR1 and CDR2 are SEHNR and FQNEAQ. The V and J ends are trimmed by 5 bases and 13 bases, leaving 14 bases between them. The cohort consisted of approximately 690 healthy bone marrow donors. Cohort members were all nominally healthy when sampled, although unrecorded immune exposures were likely present. The donor tested CMV seronegative, placing the donor among the 350 to 400 seronegative members of the cohort. Each donor provided a peripheral blood sample, and peripheral blood mononuclear cells were used for TCR beta sequencing. Genomic DNA was extracted from the blood cell samples with the Qiagen DNeasy Blood Extraction Kit. The method behind the library was the immunoSEQ multiplex PCR assay. For the multiplex PCR, a mixture combining 60 forward primers for TCR Vbeta segments and 13 reverse primers for TCR Jbeta segments was used. The CDR3 region of rearranged TCR beta genes was amplified from genomic DNA with a multiplex PCR assay. On the Illumina HiSeq System, the amplified TCR beta libraries were sequenced as 87-base-pair reads. In the original analysis: In a later analysis, some 80 million unique TCR beta chains were counted across the approximately 620 repertoires, and roughly 10 million of these chains were shared by at least two donors. To remove PCR and sequencing errors, raw reads were error-corrected and collapsed into unique sequences using a nearest-neighbor algorithm that merged closely related sequences. Alignment of CDR3 sequences to IMGT reference sequences was used to assign V, D and J gene segments. For a sequence to be retained, a match of at least six nucleotides to both a V gene segment and a J gene segment was required. A rearrangement counted as productive if the CDR3 had no stop codons and remained in frame with V and J, and every other rearrangement counted as non-productive. Following IMGT convention, CDR3 was defined as the stretch from the second conserved V-encoded cysteine to the conserved J-encoded phenylalanine. In an earlier analysis of 587 of the donors, sequences lacking an unambiguous match to a single V gene segment were excluded. In an earlier analysis of approximately 500 of the donors, a V segment was called functional when productive rearrangements were above 56.7%, and segregating when the standard deviation between donors exceeded 5%. A statistical classification framework was built for diagnosing cytomegalovirus status from the catalog of TCR beta chain sequences. A later analysis assigned V and J genes by comparing TCR nucleotide sequences with IMGT/GENE-DB human TR gene sequences. The TCRdist pipeline was used in a later analysis to assign CDR3 sequences and most-parsimonious VDJ recombination scenarios. In a later analysis, every TCR beta chain was defined by the combination of its CDR3 amino acid sequence and its V-gene family, and reads without a unique V-gene family were dropped. A later analysis removed 592 highly shared, low-generation-probability nucleotide sequences to deal with suspected cross-contamination and a sequencing artifact. In a later analysis, a clonal expansion index was calculated for each public chain from normalized within-repertoire ranks of inferred template counts. In a later analysis, generation probabilities were computed with a VDJ recombination model fitted to out-of-frame rearrangements, and the resulting probabilities were checked against IGoR. In a later analysis, hypergeometric tests were used to score TCR-TCR, TCR-HLA and TCR-CMV co-occurrence, with a repertoire-size bias correction applied to TCR pairs. A later analysis estimated false discovery rates by permuting HLA or CMV assignments 20 times. In a later analysis, co-occurring TCRs were grouped using DBSCAN, with TCRdist sequence similarity added in when clustering inside HLA-allele-positive subsets. Co-occurrence clustering excluded repertoires with fewer than 30,000 or more than 120,000 public chains, plus five with anomalous nucleotide sharing. Sourced from immuneACCESS, this table was stored by TCRdb with only in-frame sequences that have V and J called. A share of the clones is absent; for the studies checked, an unresolved V gene accounts for under half, and the remainder has no known explanation. V and J calls and clone size are given by that table; D and trimming were obtained from the DNA. Recorded for this sample are roughly 150,000 clones; over 75% of them occurred a single time. The ten largest clones represent less than 2% of the sample.

Details on this clone: Its antigen remains unidentified. Nothing much larger sits one base from this clone, and base qualities are not available.

The sequence derives from a woman in her late teens or twenties in good health and CMV-seronegative. The V and J segments used are TRBV7-9 and TRBJ1-1, and TRBD1 may be the D gene, going by 5 matching bases. Sequences were obtained from PBMCs. The sequence in DNA is TGTGCCAGCAGCCCGCGACAGAAGGTTTTCTTT. It specifies CASSPRQKVFF.